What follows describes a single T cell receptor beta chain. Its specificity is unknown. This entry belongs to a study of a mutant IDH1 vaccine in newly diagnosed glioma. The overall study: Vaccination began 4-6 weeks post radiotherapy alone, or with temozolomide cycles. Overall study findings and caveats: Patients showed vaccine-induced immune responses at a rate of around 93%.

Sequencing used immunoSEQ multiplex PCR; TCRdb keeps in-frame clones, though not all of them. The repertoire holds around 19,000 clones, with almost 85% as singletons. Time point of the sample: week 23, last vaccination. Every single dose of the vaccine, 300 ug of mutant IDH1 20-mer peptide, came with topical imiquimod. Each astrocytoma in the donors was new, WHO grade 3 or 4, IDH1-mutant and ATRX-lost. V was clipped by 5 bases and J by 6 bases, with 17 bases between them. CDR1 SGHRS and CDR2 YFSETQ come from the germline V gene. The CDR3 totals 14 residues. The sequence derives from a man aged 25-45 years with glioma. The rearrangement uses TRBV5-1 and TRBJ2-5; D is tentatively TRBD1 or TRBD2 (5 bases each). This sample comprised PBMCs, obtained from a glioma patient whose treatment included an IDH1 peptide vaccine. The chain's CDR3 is CASRTDSPGKTQYF. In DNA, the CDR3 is TGCGCCAGCAGGACCGACAGCCCCGGGAAGACCCAGTACTTC.